These 11 T cell receptor beta chains originate from one sample sequenced in a study of cytomegalovirus exposure and HLA in healthy donors. The data were produced by immunoSEQ multiplex PCR, yet TCRdb's version contains in-frame clones alone and is incomplete. The repertoire holds about 65,000 clones, with around 90% as singletons. The sequenced material came from PBMCs. Receptors were obtained from a woman between 18 and 29 years old in good health and CMV-seronegative.

This chain connects TRBV28 to TRBJ2-1, with a weak D call TRBD1 (6 bases). Germline assignment: CDR1 MDHEN and CDR2 SYDVKM. This CDR3 has 12 amino acids. Trimming took off 4 bases at V and 7 bases at J, with 8 bases between the two ends. CDR3 in DNA: TGTGCCAGCAGTTCTCAGGGGAATGAGCAGTTCTTC. Translated: CASSSQGNEQFF.

This chain joins TRBV5-1 and TRBJ1-1, with D hard to call. The CDR3 is 14 residues long. CDR1 is SGHRS and CDR2 is YFSETQ in the germline V gene. V was cut by 6 bases and J by 5 bases, with 17 bases left in between. As DNA, the CDR3 is TGCGCCAGCACCCCCGGTCCCGCCGCGACTGAAGCTTTCTTT. It yields the protein CASTPGPAATEAFF.

The chain is built from TRBV9 and TRBJ1-1; TRBD1 matches 7 bases. V lost 3 bases to trimming and J lost 3 bases; unmatched junction nucleotides: 2. The CDR3 length is 13 residues. Germline lookup yields CDR1 SGDLS and CDR2 YYNGEE. The CDR3 DNA follows: TGTGCCAGCAGCGCACAGGGGTACACTGAAGCTTTCTTT. The encoded protein is CASSAQGYTEAFF.

The J gene is TRBJ1-3, the V gene TRBV7-2; D gene uncertain. V dropped 4 bases and J dropped 0 bases, with 13 bases sitting between them. The V gene's germline CDR1 is SGHTA and CDR2 FQGNSA. This CDR3 comprises 16 residues. The CDR3 bases are TGTGCCAGCAGCTCACACAGATTTTTCTCTGGAAACACCATATATTTT. Its protein is CASSSHRFFSGNTIYF.

The chain uses TRBV9 and TRBJ2-2, with no clear D. The V gene lost 6 bases and the J gene lost 0 bases, with 9 bases spanning the gap. The CDR3 is 14 residues long. Germline-derived CDR1 and CDR2 are SGDLS and YYNGEE. The CDR3 is CASKQQTNTGELFF. Written as DNA, the CDR3 is TGTGCCAGCAAGCAACAGACGAACACCGGGGAGCTGTTTTTT.

The CDR3 DNA is TGTGCCAGCAGCACGACGGGGGGGGCCGGGGAGCTGTTTTTT. Its translation: CASSTTGGAGELFF. J is TRBJ2-2 and V is TRBV5-4; 8 positions match TRBD2. CDR3 length: 14 amino acids. Trimming removed 4 bases from V and 6 bases from J; junction bases left unmatched: 5. CDR1 is SGHNT, CDR2 YYREEE, per germline (reference sequence).

The CDR3 DNA is TGTGCCAGCAGTTTAGCGGGAAGCTCCTACAATGAGCAGTTCTTC. Protein: CASSLAGSSYNEQFF. The chain recombines TRBV27 with TRBJ2-1, with a possible D match to TRBD2 (6 bases). Germline lookup yields CDR1 MNHEY and CDR2 SMNVEV (reference sequence). V was shortened by 2 bases and J by 0 bases, with 8 bases between the two germline ends. The CDR3 has 15 amino acids.

J is TRBJ2-1 and V is TRBV5-6, with 10 bases that match TRBD2. Germline V CDR1 and CDR2: SGHDT, YYEEEE. CDR3 size: 17 residues. With V trimmed by 3 bases and J by 4 bases, 10 bases remained unmatched. In nucleotides, the CDR3 is TGTGCCAGCAGCTGGGGCGTCCTAGCGGGAGATTACAATGAGCAGTTCTTC. This gives the protein CASSWGVLAGDYNEQFF.

This chain connects TRBV5-6 to TRBJ1-6, with 8 bases fitting TRBD1. This CDR3 is 16 amino acids long. Germline CDR1 and CDR2: SGHDT and YYEEEE. Trimming at V came to 4 bases and at J to 1 base, leaving 4 bases not matched to a gene. The CDR3 spells CASSETGGSYNSPLHF. The CDR3 bases are TGTGCCAGCAGCGAAACAGGGGGATCCTATAATTCACCCCTCCACTTT.

The V and J genes are TRBV2 and TRBJ2-2, with D maybe TRBD1 (8 bases). The CDR3 is 15 amino acids. V lost 2 bases and J lost 7, with 14 bases in between. Germline values: CDR1 SNHLY, CDR2 FYNNEI. The CDR3 loop is CASSERQGRGGELFF. The CDR3 DNA sequence: TGTGCCAGCAGTGAACGACAGGGGAGGGGCGGGGAGCTGTTTTTT.

The CDR3 DNA sequence: TGTGCCAGCAGTTTAGCTAAAGGGACTAGCGGGAGGGGTGAGCAGTTCTTC. Protein sequence: CASSLAKGTSGRGEQFF. V usage is TRBV27 and J usage is TRBJ2-1; 16 bases line up with TRBD2. V trimming: 2 bases; J trimming: 9 bases; junction bases outside the gene matches: 7. The CDR3 has 17 amino acids. Germline lookup yields CDR1 MNHEY and CDR2 SMNVEV (reference sequence).